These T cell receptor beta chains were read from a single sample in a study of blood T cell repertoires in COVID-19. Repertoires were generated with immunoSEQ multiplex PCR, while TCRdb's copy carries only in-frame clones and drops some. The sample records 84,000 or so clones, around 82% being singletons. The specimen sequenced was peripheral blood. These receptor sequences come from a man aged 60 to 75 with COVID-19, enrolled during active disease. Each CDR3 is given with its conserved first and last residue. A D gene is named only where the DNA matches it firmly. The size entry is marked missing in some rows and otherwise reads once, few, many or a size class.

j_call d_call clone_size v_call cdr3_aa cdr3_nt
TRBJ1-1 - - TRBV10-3 CAISGGAENTEAFF TGTGCCATCAGTGGGGGAGCAGAGAACACTGAAGCTTTCTTT
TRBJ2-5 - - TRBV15 CATSRDLVQETQYF TGTGCCACCAGCAGAGATCTCGTCCAAGAGACCCAGTACTTC
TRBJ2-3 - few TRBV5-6 CASIKEAGPGDTQYF TGTGCCAGCATCAAGGAGGCGGGGCCAGGCGATACGCAGTATTTT
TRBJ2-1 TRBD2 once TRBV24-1 CATSDPGTSGQNEQFF TGTGCCACCAGTGATCCAGGGACTAGCGGACAAAATGAGCAGTTCTTC
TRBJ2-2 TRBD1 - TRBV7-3 CASSRGQVPNTGELFF TGTGCCAGCAGCCGGGGACAGGTCCCAAACACCGGGGAGCTGTTTTTT
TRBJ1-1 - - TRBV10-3 CATLPARGTTEAFF TGTGCCACCCTACCGGCGAGGGGGACCACTGAAGCTTTCTTT
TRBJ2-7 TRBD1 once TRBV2 CASSGGQGSSYEQYF TGTGCCAGCAGTGGAGGACAGGGCAGTTCCTACGAGCAGTACTTC
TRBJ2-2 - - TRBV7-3 CASSSGETGELFF TGTGCCAGCAGCTCAGGGGAGACCGGGGAGCTGTTTTTT
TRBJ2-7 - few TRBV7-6 CASSPGTHYEQYF TGTGCCAGCAGCCCCGGGACACACTACGAGCAGTACTTC
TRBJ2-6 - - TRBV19 CATTRGSGANVLTF TGTGCCACGACCCGGGGCTCTGGGGCCAACGTCCTGACTTTC
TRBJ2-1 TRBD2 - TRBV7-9 CASSSTRDYSYNEQFF TGTGCCAGCAGCTCAACCCGGGACTACTCCTACAATGAGCAGTTCTTC
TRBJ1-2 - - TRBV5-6 CASSMVGVYGYTF TGTGCCAGCAGCATGGTAGGGGTCTATGGCTACACCTTC
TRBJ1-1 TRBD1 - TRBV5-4 CASSLVIGTGDTEAFF TGTGCCAGCAGCTTGGTAATCGGGACAGGGGACACTGAAGCTTTCTTT
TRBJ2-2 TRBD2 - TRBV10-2 CASRGLERGFGELFF TGCGCCAGCAGGGGGTTGGAGCGGGGTTTCGGGGAGCTGTTTTTT
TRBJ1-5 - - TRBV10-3 CAISESRGSNQPQHF TGTGCCATCAGTGAGTCGCGGGGAAGCAATCAGCCCCAGCATTTT
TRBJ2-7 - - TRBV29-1 CSVEVAGWNEQYF TGCAGCGTTGAAGTGGCAGGGTGGAACGAGCAGTACTTC
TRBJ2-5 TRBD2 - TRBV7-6 CASSPLAGGQETQYF TGTGCCAGCAGCCCACTAGCGGGGGGCCAAGAGACCCAGTACTTC
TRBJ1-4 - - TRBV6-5 CASSPTRQGYEKLFF TGTGCCAGCAGCCCCACCCGGCAGGGCTATGAAAAACTGTTTTTT
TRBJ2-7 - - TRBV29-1 CSVVASAYEQYF TGCAGCGTTGTAGCGTCGGCCTACGAGCAGTACTTC
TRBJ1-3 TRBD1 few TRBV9 CASSAYPTGLSNTIYF TGTGCCAGCAGCGCCTACCCGACAGGGCTTTCGAACACCATATATTTT
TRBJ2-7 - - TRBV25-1 CASSESRVSTGEQYF TGTGCCAGCAGTGAATCCAGGGTTTCCACAGGAGAGCAGTACTTC
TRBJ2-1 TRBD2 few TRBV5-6 CASSWTSGRKDEQFF TGTGCCAGCAGCTGGACTAGCGGGAGGAAAGATGAGCAGTTCTTC
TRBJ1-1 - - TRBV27 CASSSTEPNTEAFF TGTGCCAGCAGTTCGACAGAGCCGAACACTGAAGCTTTCTTT
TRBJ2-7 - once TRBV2 CASSVINEQYF TGTGCCAGCAGTGTTATTAACGAGCAGTACTTC
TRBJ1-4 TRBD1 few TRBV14 CASSQGTGSNEKLFF TGTGCCAGCAGCCAAGGGACAGGGTCTAATGAAAAACTGTTTTTT
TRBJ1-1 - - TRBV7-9 CASSFHQANTEAFF TGTGCCAGCAGCTTTCACCAAGCGAACACTGAAGCTTTCTTT
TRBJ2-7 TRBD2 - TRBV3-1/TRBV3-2 CASSQTSGTTYEQYF TGTGCCAGCAGCCAGACTAGCGGGACTACCTACGAGCAGTACTTC
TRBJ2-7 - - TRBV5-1 CASSLESGGSYEQYF TGCGCCAGCAGCTTGGAGTCCGGCGGTTCCTACGAGCAGTACTTC
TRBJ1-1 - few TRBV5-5 CASSLSPKTEAFF TGTGCCAGCAGCTTAAGCCCAAAAACTGAAGCTTTCTTT
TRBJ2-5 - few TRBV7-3 CASSPQGNTETQYF TGTGCCAGCAGCCCACAGGGTAATACAGAGACCCAGTACTTC
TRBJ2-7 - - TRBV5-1 CASSYGTVGSYEQYF TGCGCCAGCAGCTATGGGACTGTTGGATCCTACGAGCAGTACTTC
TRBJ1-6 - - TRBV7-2 CASSLASGGGSPLHF TGTGCCAGCAGCTTAGCGAGCGGGGGGGGTTCACCCCTCCACTTT
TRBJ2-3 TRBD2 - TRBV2 CAGSGGVGLAGLLDTQYF TGTGCCGGCTCCGGGGGGGTGGGACTAGCGGGCCTCCTCGATACGCAGTATTTT
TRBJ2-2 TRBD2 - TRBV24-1 CATSGPSSGGGITGELFF TGTGCCACCAGCGGTCCTTCTAGCGGGGGGGGGATCACCGGGGAGCTGTTTTTT
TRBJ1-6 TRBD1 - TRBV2 CASSVDRASPLHF TGTGCCAGCAGCGTGGACAGGGCTTCACCCCTCCACTTT